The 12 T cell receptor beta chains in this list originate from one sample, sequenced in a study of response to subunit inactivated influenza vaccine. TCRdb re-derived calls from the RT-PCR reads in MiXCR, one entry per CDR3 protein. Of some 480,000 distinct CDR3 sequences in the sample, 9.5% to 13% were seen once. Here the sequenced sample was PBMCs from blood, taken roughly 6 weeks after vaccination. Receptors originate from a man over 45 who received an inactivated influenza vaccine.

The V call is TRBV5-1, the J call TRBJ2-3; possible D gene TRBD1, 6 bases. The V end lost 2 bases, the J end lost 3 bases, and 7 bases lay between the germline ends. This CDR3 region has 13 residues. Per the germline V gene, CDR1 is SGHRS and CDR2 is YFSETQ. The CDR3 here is CASSFGQTDTQYF. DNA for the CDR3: TGCGCCAGCAGCTTTGGACAGACAGATACGCAGTATTTT.

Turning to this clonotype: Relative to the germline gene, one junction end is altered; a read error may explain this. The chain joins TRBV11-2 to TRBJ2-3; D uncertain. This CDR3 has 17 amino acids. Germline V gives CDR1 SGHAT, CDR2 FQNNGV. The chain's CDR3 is CASGLIVPRTSTDTQYF. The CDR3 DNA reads TGTGCCAGCGGCTTAATCGTCCCCAGGACCAGCACAGATACGCAGTATTTT.

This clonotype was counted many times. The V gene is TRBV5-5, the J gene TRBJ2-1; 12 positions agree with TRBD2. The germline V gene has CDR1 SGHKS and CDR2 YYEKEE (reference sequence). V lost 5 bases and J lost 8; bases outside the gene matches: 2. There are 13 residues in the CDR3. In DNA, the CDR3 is TGTGCCAGCAGACTAGCGGGGGGTCATGAGCAGTTCTTC. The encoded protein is CASRLAGGHEQFF.

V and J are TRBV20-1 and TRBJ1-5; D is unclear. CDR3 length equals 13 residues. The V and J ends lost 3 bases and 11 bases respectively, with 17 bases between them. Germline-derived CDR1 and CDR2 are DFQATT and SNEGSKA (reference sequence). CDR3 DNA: TGCAGTGCTAGTCGGGTATCCAATTTGGCCCAGCATTTT. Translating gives CSASRVSNLAQHF.

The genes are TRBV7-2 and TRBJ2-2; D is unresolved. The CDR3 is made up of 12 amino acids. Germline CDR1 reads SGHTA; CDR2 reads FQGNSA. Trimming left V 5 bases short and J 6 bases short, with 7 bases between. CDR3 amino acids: CASSAKSGELFF. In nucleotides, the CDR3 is TGTGCCAGCAGCGCAAAATCCGGGGAGCTGTTTTTT.

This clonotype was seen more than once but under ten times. Here the CDR3 reads CASSLGFGTATGELFF. The CDR3 DNA sequence: TGTGCCAGCAGCTTGGGTTTCGGGACAGCCACCGGGGAGCTGTTTTTT. The chain couples TRBV5-6 to TRBJ2-2; 7 nucleotides match TRBD1. Germline values: CDR1 SGHDT, CDR2 YYEEEE. The CDR3 consists of 16 residues. Trimming at V came to 0 bases and at J to 4 bases, leaving 6 bases not matched to a gene.

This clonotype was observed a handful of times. The CDR3, as DNA: TGTGCCAGCAGTCGCCGACTAGCGGGAGGGGATACGCAGTATTTT. It is translated as CASSRRLAGGDTQYF. This chain uses TRBV6-1 with TRBJ2-3; 14 bases agree with TRBD2. Trimming took 5 bases from V and 6 from J; bases not matched to a gene: 4. The CDR3 consists of 15 residues. The germline V gene encodes CDR1 MNHNS and CDR2 SASEGT.

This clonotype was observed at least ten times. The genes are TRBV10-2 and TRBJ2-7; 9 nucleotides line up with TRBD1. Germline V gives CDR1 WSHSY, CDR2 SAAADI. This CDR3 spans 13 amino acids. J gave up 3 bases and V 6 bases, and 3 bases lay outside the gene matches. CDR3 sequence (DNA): TGCGCCAGCAGACCGGGACAGGGCTACGAGCAGTACTTC. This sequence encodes CASRPGQGYEQYF.

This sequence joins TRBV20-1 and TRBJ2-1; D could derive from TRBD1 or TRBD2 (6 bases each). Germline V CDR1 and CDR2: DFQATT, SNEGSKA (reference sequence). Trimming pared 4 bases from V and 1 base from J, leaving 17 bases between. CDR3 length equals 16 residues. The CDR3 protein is CSANPLGGRSYNEQFF. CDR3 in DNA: TGCAGTGCTAACCCCCTGGGGGGCAGGTCCTACAATGAGCAGTTCTTC.

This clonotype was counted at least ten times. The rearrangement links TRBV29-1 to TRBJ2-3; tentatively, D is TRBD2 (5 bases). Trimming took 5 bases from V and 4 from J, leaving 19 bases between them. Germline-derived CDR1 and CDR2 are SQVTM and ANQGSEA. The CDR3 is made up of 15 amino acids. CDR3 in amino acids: CSVPETMGSPDTQYF. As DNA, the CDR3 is TGCAGCGTTCCCGAGACTATGGGAAGCCCAGATACGCAGTATTTT.

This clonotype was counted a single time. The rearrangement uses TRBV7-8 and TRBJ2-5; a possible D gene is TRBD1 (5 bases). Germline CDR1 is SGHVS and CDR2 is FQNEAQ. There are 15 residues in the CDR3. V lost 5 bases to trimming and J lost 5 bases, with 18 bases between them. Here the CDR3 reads CASSLDQGLRETQYF. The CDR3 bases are TGTGCCAGCAGCCTAGACCAGGGTCTACGGGAGACCCAGTACTTC.

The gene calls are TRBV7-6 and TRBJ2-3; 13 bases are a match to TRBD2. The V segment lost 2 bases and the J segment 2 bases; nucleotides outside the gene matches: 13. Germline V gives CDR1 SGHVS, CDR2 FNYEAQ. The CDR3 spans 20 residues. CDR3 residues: CASSLSRPGLAGIFTDTQYF. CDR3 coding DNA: TGTGCCAGCAGCTTATCGAGACCGGGACTAGCGGGAATTTTCACAGATACGCAGTATTTT.